Listed here are 14 T cell receptor beta chains from one sample, sequenced in a study of cytomegalovirus exposure and HLA in healthy donors. Here immunoSEQ multiplex PCR was the method, and the copy in TCRdb shows in-frame clones only, minus some. The sample lists about 220,000 clones, just over 85% occurring once. The sequencing input was PBMCs. The receptors shown here come from a young woman in good health and CMV-seronegative.

The rearrangement joins TRBV5-6 to TRBJ2-2; 7 bases fit TRBD1. V dropped 4 bases and J dropped 7; count of bases not matched to a gene: 10. The CDR3 is 15 amino acids. The germline CDR1 and CDR2 sequences are SGHDT and YYEEEE. The CDR3 nucleotides are TGTGCCAGCAGCGGACTGACAGGGCGAAACGGGGAGCTGTTTTTT. Protein sequence: CASSGLTGRNGELFF.

V gene TRBV9 combines with J gene TRBJ1-1; 9 bases fit TRBD1. The germline CDR1 and CDR2 sequences are SGDLS and YYNGEE. With 0 bases clipped from V and 2 bases from J, the junction kept 2 bases outside the gene matches. The CDR3 has 15 amino acids. CDR3: CASSVGTGVNTEAFF. The CDR3 DNA reads TGTGCCAGCAGCGTAGGGACAGGGGTTAACACTGAAGCTTTCTTT.

This clone was counted only a few times. The CDR3 bases are TGCGCCAGCAGCCTCGACAGTGTGAGCTCCTACGAGCAGTACTTC. Amino acids: CASSLDSVSSYEQYF. The gene calls are TRBV5-1 and TRBJ2-7; D possibly corresponds to TRBD1 (5 bases). Trimming pared 4 bases from V and 0 bases from J, leaving 14 bases between. Per the germline V gene, CDR1 is SGHRS and CDR2 is YFSETQ. There are 15 residues in the CDR3.

This rearrangement joins TRBV4-1 to TRBJ1-4, with 9 bases aligning to TRBD1. CDR1 is MGHRA and CDR2 is YSYEKL in the germline V gene. Trimming cost V 4 bases and J 8 bases; bases outside gene matches: 5. The CDR3 has 14 residues. The CDR3 DNA sequence: TGCGCCAGCAGCCGGGGACAGGGTCAGGAAAAACTGTTTTTT. Its translation is CASSRGQGQEKLFF.

The J gene is TRBJ2-3, the V gene TRBV7-9; tentative D call: TRBD1 (6 bases). This CDR3 is 14 amino acids long. Per the germline V gene, CDR1 is SEHNR and CDR2 is FQNEAQ (reference sequence). V was trimmed by 6 bases and J by 0 bases, leaving 10 bases between them. The CDR3 protein is CASREQGSTDTQYF. The CDR3 coding sequence is TGTGCCAGCAGGGAACAGGGTAGCACAGATACGCAGTATTTT. Drawing the rest from reference TRBV7-9 and TRBJ2-3, the complete variable domain is DTGVSQNPRHKITKRGQNVTFRCDPISEHNRLYWYRQTLGQGPEFLTYFQNEAQLEKSRLLSDRFSAERPKGSFSTLEIQRTEQGDSAMYLCASREQGSTDTQYFGPGTRLTVL.

The chain employs TRBV19 and TRBJ2-1; 7 bases line up with TRBD1. The CDR3 is 15 amino acids. With 1 base clipped from V and 9 bases from J, the junction kept 9 bases outside the gene matches. The germline V gene has CDR1 LNHDA and CDR2 SQIVND (reference sequence). The CDR3 DNA sequence: TGTGCCAGTAGTATAGGCGTGACAGGGCGGGCTGAGCAGTTCTTC. Translating gives CASSIGVTGRAEQFF.

The rearrangement joins TRBV6-1 to TRBJ2-6; TRBD1 agrees at 9 bases. This CDR3 region has 15 residues. V trimming: 9 bases; J trimming: 0 bases; junction bases outside the gene matches: 3. The germline gives CDR1 MNHNS, CDR2 SASEGT. The CDR3 sequence: CASGTGLSGANVLTF. The CDR3, as DNA: TGTGCCAGTGGGACAGGGCTCTCTGGGGCCAACGTCCTGACTTTC.

The chain employs TRBV15 and TRBJ2-5; maybe TRBD2 (7 bases). Trimming took 0 bases from V and 2 from J, leaving 16 bases between them. The CDR3 totals 17 residues. Germline assignment: CDR1 LNHNV and CDR2 YYDKDF (reference sequence). CDR3 nucleotides: TGTGCCACCAGCAGAGATGGAAGGGGGGGAACTCAAGAGACCCAGTACTTC. Amino acid sequence: CATSRDGRGGTQETQYF.

The CDR3 DNA sequence: TGCGCCAGCAGCCTCGGGACTAGCGGGAGGGCCAGGACAGATACGCAGTATTTT. It translates to CASSLGTSGRARTDTQYF. The chain combines TRBV5-1 with TRBJ2-3; 16 nucleotides line up with TRBD2. After removal of 4 bases from V and 3 bases from J, the junction contained 8 bases not matched to a gene. The CDR3 length is 18 residues. Looked up from germline, CDR1 is SGHRS and CDR2 is YFSETQ. The complete variable domain, with remaining parts taken from reference TRBV5-1 and TRBJ2-3, reads KAGVTQTPRYLIKTRGQQVTLSCSPISGHRSVSWYQQTPGQGLQFLFEYFSETQRNKGNFPGRFSGRQFSNSRSEMNVSTLELGDSALYLCASSLGTSGRARTDTQYFGPGTRLTVL.

This clone came up once. This chain connects TRBV11-3 to TRBJ2-3, with D maybe TRBD1 (5 bases). Germline CDR1 SGHNT, CDR2 YENEEA. This CDR3 spans 15 amino acids. The V end lost 4 bases, the J end lost 2 bases, and 13 bases lay between the germline ends. The CDR3, as DNA: TGTGCCAGCAGCTACCAGGGCTTATCCACAGATACGCAGTATTTT. Translating it yields CASSYQGLSTDTQYF. The complete variable domain, with remaining parts taken from reference TRBV11-3 and TRBJ2-3, reads EAGVVQSPRYKIIEKKQPVAFWCNPISGHNTLYWYLQNLGQGPELLIRYENEEAVDDSQLPKDRFSAERLKGVDSTLKIQPAELGDSAVYLCASSYQGLSTDTQYFGPGTRLTVL.

This chain joins TRBV5-4 and TRBJ1-3; unclear D gene. Per germline, CDR1 SGHNT and CDR2 YYREEE (reference sequence). Deletions cut 4 bases from V and 0 bases from J, with 8 bases between. There are 14 residues in the CDR3. The DNA for the CDR3 is TGTGCCAGCAGCCCTCGGGACTCTGGAAACACCATATATTTT. It specifies CASSPRDSGNTIYF.

J is TRBJ2-5 and V is TRBV28; 12 nucleotides agree with TRBD1. Germline V CDR1 and CDR2: MDHEN, SYDVKM. The ends lost 5 bases at V and 6 bases at J; junction bases unmatched: 10. The CDR3 has 16 amino acids. CDR3 sequence reads: CASSGPGQGAGKTQYF. CDR3 coding DNA: TGTGCCAGCAGTGGGCCGGGACAGGGGGCAGGGAAGACCCAGTACTTC. The whole variable domain, filled in from reference TRBV28 and TRBJ2-5, reads DVKVTQSSRYLVKRTGEKVFLECVQDMDHENMFWYRQDPGLGLRLIYFSYDVKMKEKGDIPEGYSVSREKKERFSLILESASTNQTSMYLCASSGPGQGAGKTQYFGPGTRLLVL.

On this clone itself: A read error may be the cause here, since a much bigger clone is one base away. This sample also contains other DNA sequences that code for the same CDR3. V usage is TRBV6-4 and J usage is TRBJ2-3; the D gene is possibly TRBD2 (7 bases). Per germline, CDR1 MRHNA and CDR2 SNTAGT. This CDR3 comprises 15 residues. Trimming removed 0 bases from V and 4 bases from J, with 11 bases in between. The CDR3 sequence: CASSDSGGAADTQYF. In DNA form, the CDR3 reads TGTGCCAGCAGTGACTCGGGGGGGGCGGCAGATACGCAGTATTTT.

The chain combines TRBV27 with TRBJ1-1; D is undetermined. Germline V gene sequence: CDR1 MNHEY, CDR2 SMNVEV (reference sequence). Between the trimmed V and J ends, which lost 5 bases and 3 bases, there was a span of 25 bases. This CDR3 region has 18 residues. The CDR3 loop reads CASSLLRGRSRVDTEAFF. Written as DNA, the CDR3 is TGTGCCAGCAGTCTCCTCCGCGGGAGGTCTAGGGTTGACACTGAAGCTTTCTTT.